The TCR beta chain described here comes from a study of shared clonotypes between healthy human individuals. At the level of the study: Sampling drew on donors who were two women and three men aged 18 to 49. For every donor, three CD4 naive, three CD4 memory, two CD8 naive and one CD8 memory plates were used.

In regard to this clone: The antigen remains unidentified.

The study's findings and limits: The four-donor shared clonotypes exceeded non-shared clonotypes in generation probability, with non-shared ones scoring lower.

Original handling: ImmunoSEQ junction-only sequences lacked quality scores, so their filtering differed. Assay: immunoSEQ multiplex PCR; the TCRdb copy retains only in-frame clones and omits some. Clone size and V and J calls were adopted from that table, with D and trimming inferred from the DNA. The sample lists about a million clones; approximately 68% were seen once. Germline CDR1 SGHRS, CDR2 YFSETQ. Trimming took 4 bases from V and 9 from J, leaving 14 bases between them. The CDR3 totals 13 residues. The TCR originated in a man aged 18-30 years in good health. This chain links TRBV5-1 with TRBJ2-1; D perhaps matches TRBD1 (5 bases). Sequenced sample: memory CD4+ T cells sorted from blood. Stated subset: CD45RA-negative fraction. For the CDR3, the DNA is TGCGCCAGCAGCCCTATAGGGGTGAGTGAGCAGTTCTTC. Translation gives CASSPIGVSEQFF.